Listed below are T cell receptor beta chains from one sample, sequenced in a study of blood T cell repertoires in COVID-19. The assay was immunoSEQ multiplex PCR, and TCRdb's table has in-frame clones only and misses some. The sample includes about 180,000 clones, roughly 84% seen only once; the top ten take over 1.5%. The specimen sequenced was peripheral blood. The receptors were gathered from a human donor in a cohort sampled during active COVID-19. Both conserved end residues are part of each CDR3.

V: TRBV7-9
J: TRBJ2-3
CDR3: CASSLPGQGTSTDTQYF

V: TRBV28
J: TRBJ2-7
CDR3: CATNGRGSPRDEQYF

V: TRBV12-5
J: TRBJ1-1
CDR3: CASGLEGAGTEAFF

V: TRBV24-1
J: TRBJ2-7
CDR3: CATSDFVRTSGRPRFVYEQYF

V: TRBV7-5
J: TRBJ2-7
CDR3: CARSLASGTGPFEQYF

V: TRBV7-7
J: TRBJ2-2
CDR3: CASSLRAGYTGELFF

V: TRBV27
J: TRBJ1-1
CDR3: CASSPRGSEAFF

V: TRBV6-5
J: TRBJ2-1
CDR3: CASRDSTMDNEQFF

V: TRBV7-2
J: TRBJ1-4
CDR3: CASSQRGLNEKLFF

V: TRBV7-3
J: TRBJ2-2
CDR3: CASSSTGDPGELFF

V: TRBV18
J: TRBJ1-2
CDR3: CASSPGQAYGYTF

V: TRBV2
J: TRBJ2-7
CDR3: CASSVLRDRTYEQYF

V: TRBV7-9
J: TRBJ2-7
CDR3: CASSLLYGTGVEQYF

V: TRBV7-8
J: TRBJ2-3
CDR3: CASSLLETTDTQYF

V: TRBV25-1
J: TRBJ1-4
CDR3: CASRATAEYEKLFF

V: TRBV9
J: TRBJ2-5
CDR3: CASSGGGHETQYF

V: TRBV10-1
J: TRBJ2-1
CDR3: CASSPGQGAHNEQFF

V: TRBV5-4
J: TRBJ1-2
CDR3: CASSRDRPTDYGYTF

V: TRBV9
J: TRBJ1-3
CDR3: CASSFGTGGSGNTIYF

V: TRBV28
J: TRBJ1-5
CDR3: CASSLFDRNQPQHF

V: TRBV12-5
J: TRBJ2-3
CDR3: CASGSLEREGPMTDTQYF

V: TRBV18
J: TRBJ1-5
CDR3: CASSPDKNQPQHF

V: TRBV3-1/TRBV3-2
J: TRBJ2-7
CDR3: CAGSRDTVYEQYF

V: TRBV5-1
J: TRBJ1-5
CDR3: CASSLVQGGQPQHF

V: TRBV6-4
J: TRBJ1-4
CDR3: CASSDGGPGQGYEKLFF

V: TRBV10-3
J: TRBJ2-3
CDR3: CAIRERGGADTQYF